Each of the 22 T cell receptor beta chains below was sequenced from the same sample in a study of blood T cell repertoires in COVID-19. Here immunoSEQ multiplex PCR was the method, and the copy in TCRdb shows in-frame clones only, minus some. The sample holds a few hundred thousand clones, about 83% seen once. What was sequenced was PBMCs or T cells enriched from blood (not recorded which). All receptors derive from a woman aged 40 to 50 who had recovered from COVID-19.

This chain connects TRBV7-2 to TRBJ2-7; no definite D call. Per germline, CDR1 SGHTA and CDR2 FQGNSA. The V end was cut by 5 bases, the J end by 2 bases, with 4 bases between. The CDR3 extends over 11 amino acids. CDR3 residues: CASSAAYEQYF. Written as DNA, the CDR3 is TGTGCCAGCAGCGCGGCCTACGAGCAGTACTTC.

The chain joins TRBV27 to TRBJ2-7, with TRBD1 matching 10 bases. The CDR3 length is 16 residues. CDR1 is MNHEY, CDR2 SMNVEV, per germline (reference sequence). The trim removed 4 bases at V and 1 base at J, leaving 7 bases unmatched. DNA for the CDR3: TGTGCCAGCAGTTCGGGCCCGGGACAGGGGTCCTACGAGCAGTACGTC. Residues: CASSSGPGQGSYEQYV.

This sequence joins TRBV6-5 and TRBJ1-5, with 7 bases identical to TRBD1. Germline CDR1 reads MNHEY; CDR2 reads SVGAGI. This CDR3 has 15 amino acids. V lost 5 bases and J lost 4; bases outside the gene matches: 8. Here the CDR3 reads CASSTGNRGNQPQHF. DNA for the CDR3: TGTGCCAGCAGTACCGGCAACAGGGGTAATCAGCCCCAGCATTTT.

This clone was seen only once. This chain links TRBV24-1 with TRBJ1-2; 10 nucleotides line up with TRBD1. The J segment lost 8 bases and the V segment lost 3 bases, leaving 11 bases of the junction unmatched. Germline loops: CDR1 KGHDR, CDR2 SFDVKD. CDR3 length equals 16 residues. CDR3 sequence reads: CATSDPQTGGAEGYTF. For the CDR3, the DNA is TGTGCCACCAGTGATCCACAGACAGGGGGCGCGGAAGGCTACACCTTC.

The chain employs TRBV2 and TRBJ2-2; D possibly corresponds to TRBD2 (6 bases). CDR1 is SNHLY, CDR2 FYNNEI, per germline. With 3 bases removed from V and 2 bases from J, the gap between germline ends came to 10 bases. This CDR3 contains 15 residues. The CDR3 region is CASSEVGRNTGELFF. CDR3 nucleotides: TGTGCCAGCAGTGAGGTCGGGAGAAACACCGGGGAGCTGTTTTTT.

The CDR3 DNA reads TGTGCCAGCAGCGTAGAGACAAGGGGGTATGAGCAGTTCTTC. Its translation: CASSVETRGYEQFF. V usage is TRBV9 and J usage is TRBJ2-1, with D tentatively TRBD1 (6 bases). CDR3 length: 14 amino acids. Deletions cut 0 bases from V and 8 bases from J, with 12 bases between. Germline CDR1 and CDR2: SGDLS and YYNGEE.

V is TRBV3-1 (or the pseudogene TRBV3-2) and J is TRBJ2-1, with TRBD2 matching over 9 bases. This CDR3 comprises 13 residues. The J segment lost 5 bases and the V segment lost 9 bases, leaving 5 bases of the junction unmatched. The V gene's germline CDR1 is LGHDT and CDR2 YNNKEL (reference sequence). CDR3 DNA sequence: TGTGCCAGTCATAGCGGGGGAGACAATGAGCAGTTCTTC. Translated: CASHSGGDNEQFF.

V usage is TRBV7-2 and J usage is TRBJ2-1, with 9 bases matching TRBD2. The length of the CDR3 is 14 residues. Germline values: CDR1 SGHTA, CDR2 FQGNSA. J was trimmed by 6 bases and V by 3 bases; bases with no gene match: 3. The DNA of the CDR3 is TGTGCCAGCAGCTTTAGCGGGAGTCTCAATGAGCAGTTCTTC. It translates to CASSFSGSLNEQFF.

This clone came up a few times. V is TRBV27 and J is TRBJ2-1; D gene unclear. This CDR3 region has 14 residues. V lost 2 bases, J lost 8 bases, and 13 bases lay in between. Germline assignment: CDR1 MNHEY and CDR2 SMNVEV (reference sequence). CDR3 bases: TGTGCCAGCAGTTTACGCGGCCCGACGGATGAGCAGTTCTTC. Its protein is CASSLRGPTDEQFF.

This chain connects TRBV6-6 to TRBJ1-4; the D gene is possibly TRBD1 (5 bases). The CDR3 is 14 amino acids. The germline V gene has CDR1 MNHNY and CDR2 SVGAGI (reference sequence). Trimming shortened V by 6 bases and J by 2 bases, and 10 bases separated the two germline ends. CDR3 DNA: TGTGCCAGCAGACAGGACCCCACTAATGAAAAACTGTTTTTT. This sequence encodes CASRQDPTNEKLFF.

The CDR3 DNA follows: TGTGCCAGCAGCCAAGAATCGGGCGGGTTCGTCTCTGGAAACACCATATATTTT. Its translation: CASSQESGGFVSGNTIYF. The V call is TRBV4-2, the J call TRBJ1-3; D remains ambiguous. CDR3 length equals 18 residues. The V end lost 0 bases, the J end lost 0 bases, and 15 bases lay between the germline ends. Germline V gene data show CDR1 as LGHNA and CDR2 as YNFKEQ.

Of note for this clone: The germline gene is not matched at one end of the junction; a read error may be the cause. The chain combines TRBV29-1 with TRBJ1-2; TRBD1 aligns across 9 bases. The CDR3 has 14 residues. Germline V CDR1 and CDR2: SQVTM, ANQGSEA. CDR3 sequence reads: CSVVTDRGDYGYTF. The CDR3 DNA follows: TGCAGTGTTGTTACGGACAGGGGAGACTATGGCTACACCTTC. Complete variable domain (other parts from reference TRBV29-1 and TRBJ1-2): SAVISQKPSRDICQRGTSLTIQCQVDSQVTMMFWYRQQPGQSLTLIATANQGSEATYESGFVIDKFPISRPNLTFSTLTVSNMSPEDSSIYLCSVVTDRGDYGYTFGSGTRLTVV.

The rearrangement uses TRBV6-5 and TRBJ2-5, with D perhaps matching TRBD2 (5 bases). Germline lookup yields CDR1 MNHEY and CDR2 SVGAGI. The V end was cut by 4 bases, the J end by 3 bases, with 12 bases between. This CDR3 comprises 14 residues. CDR3 amino acids: CASSSGLTEETQYF. CDR3 sequence (DNA): TGTGCCAGCAGTTCCGGACTGACTGAAGAGACCCAGTACTTC.

The V call is TRBV12-3 or TRBV12-4, the J call TRBJ1-2, with D perhaps matching TRBD1 (5 bases). V was pared by 4 bases and J by 8 bases, with 11 bases between. The CDR3 has 12 amino acids. The CDR3 is CASSSLGVGYTF. The DNA of the CDR3 is TGTGCCAGCAGTTCCCTAGGGGTAGGCTACACCTTC.

The chain uses TRBV24-1 and TRBJ2-2, with 7 bases aligning to TRBD2. In germline, CDR1 is KGHDR, CDR2 SFDVKD. The V and J ends lost 9 bases and 2 bases, in that order; junction bases with no gene match: 8. The CDR3 is made up of 15 amino acids. The chain's CDR3 is CATRDGGGNTGELFF. In DNA form, the CDR3 reads TGTGCCACCCGGGATGGCGGGGGTAACACCGGGGAGCTGTTTTTT.

A few counts support this clone. This chain connects TRBV9 to TRBJ1-2; 9 bases are a match to TRBD1. Germline V gene sequence: CDR1 SGDLS, CDR2 YYNGEE. This CDR3 has 15 residues. The V and J ends lost 2 bases and 3 bases, in that order; junction bases with no gene match: 5. The CDR3 protein is CASSVGQGFDYGYTF. The CDR3 coding sequence is TGTGCCAGCAGCGTTGGACAGGGGTTCGACTATGGCTACACCTTC.

The sample holds a few counts of this clone. This chain joins TRBV7-2 and TRBJ1-3, with TRBD1 matching over 7 bases. CDR1 is SGHTA, CDR2 FQGNSA, per germline. CDR3 length: 16 amino acids. With V trimmed by 1 base and J by 0 bases, 3 bases remained unmatched. The CDR3 region is CASSLVGGSSGNTIYF. The CDR3 DNA reads TGTGCCAGCAGCTTAGTAGGGGGCAGCTCTGGAAACACCATATATTTT.

The V and J genes are TRBV27 and TRBJ1-2; maybe TRBD1 (6 bases). Trimming cost V 4 bases and J 3 bases, with 21 bases left between them. The CDR3 is 17 amino acids. Germline assignment: CDR1 MNHEY and CDR2 SMNVEV (reference sequence). CDR3 DNA: TGTGCCAGCAGTTCCACTGGGGGCCGCGGGGGAGACTATGGCTACACCTTC. Amino acids: CASSSTGGRGGDYGYTF.

The rearrangement uses TRBV28 and TRBJ1-1; D is perhaps TRBD1 (5 bases). The V and J ends lost 9 bases and 14 bases respectively, with 19 bases between them. The CDR3 consists of 11 residues. CDR1 and CDR2 (germline): MDHEN, SYDVKM. CDR3 residues: CASPGGTGGFF. DNA of the CDR3: TGTGCCAGTCCGGGGGGAACCGGCGGCTTCTTT.

This chain links TRBV30 with TRBJ1-2, with D unclear. In germline, CDR1 is GTSNPN, CDR2 SVGIG (reference sequence). The V end lost 0 bases, the J end lost 1 base, and 9 bases lay between the germline ends. The CDR3 length is 14 residues. The DNA for the CDR3 is TGTGCCTGGAGTGTGGTCAGTTTTAACTATGGCTACACCTTC. This translates into CAWSVVSFNYGYTF.

CDR3 loop: CASSGQGVGTYEQYF. DNA for the CDR3: TGTGCCAGCAGTGGACAGGGGGTCGGGACCTACGAGCAGTACTTC. This chain links TRBV28 with TRBJ2-7; TRBD1 agrees at 10 bases. The CDR3 sequence is 15 residues long. Germline lookup yields CDR1 MDHEN and CDR2 SYDVKM. The ends lost 5 bases at V and 2 bases at J; junction bases unmatched: 6.

The rearrangement links TRBV10-3 to TRBJ1-1, with TRBD1 matching 9 bases. Per the germline V gene, CDR1 is ENHRY and CDR2 is SYGVKD. V lost 4 bases and J lost 3; bases outside the gene matches: 0. There are 13 residues in the CDR3. Here the CDR3 DNA reads TGTGCCATCAGTGGGACAGGGGACACTGAAGCTTTCTTT. This encodes CAISGTGDTEAFF.